This T cell receptor (beta chain) was sequenced in a study of blood T cells in healthy people across ages. Findings and caveats of the study: Fewer expanded clones and more diversity marked long-lived versus aged donors. Using unsorted PBMCs precluded a conclusive naive versus antigen-experienced comparison.

Every donor provided 7.5 to 10 milliliters of peripheral blood. V lost 7 bases and J lost 0; bases outside the gene matches: 9. This CDR3 comprises 16 residues. A second PCR of about 6 to 11 cycles used a sample-barcoded 5' primer and a J-beta primer mix. TCRdb redid the calling of the 5' RACE reads with MiXCR, one entry per CDR3 protein. Of approximately 1,700,000 distinct CDR3 sequences listed, roughly two fifths are singletons. This clonotype was observed a handful of times. Its antigen is unknown. The chain uses TRBV12-3 or TRBV12-4 and TRBJ1-2; 9 bases map to TRBD1. Sequenced: blood. The sequence was obtained from a human donor in good health. CDR3 nucleotide sequence: TGTGCCAGCACCTTTGGGACAGGGTCTTCTAACTATGGCTACACCTTC. Protein sequence: CASTFGTGSSNYGYTF.